Following are 14 T cell receptor beta chains from one sample sequenced in a study of blood T cell repertoires in COVID-19. TCRdb's copy holds only in-frame clones and misses some; the assay was immunoSEQ multiplex PCR. Among roughly 70,000 clones listed, 80% were seen once. Sequencing used peripheral blood. These receptors all come from a man aged 65-85 years who had recovered from COVID-19.

This clone showed up just a few times. The rearrangement links TRBV19 to TRBJ2-7, with D perhaps TRBD2 (7 bases). The length of the CDR3 is 15 residues. V was trimmed by 5 bases and J by 1 base, leaving 15 bases between them. Germline V CDR1 and CDR2: LNHDA, SQIVND (reference sequence). CDR3 coding DNA: TGTGCCAGTAGTCTGAACAGGGAGGGTTCCTACGAGCAGTACTTC. This codes for CASSLNREGSYEQYF.

V gene TRBV9 combines with J gene TRBJ2-5; 15 nucleotides line up with TRBD2. The junction had 9 bases not matched to a gene; V was cut back by 4 bases and J by 5 bases. Germline CDR1 and CDR2: SGDLS and YYNGEE. The CDR3 runs 17 residues. The CDR3 loop reads CASSPGLAGGLGETQYF. CDR3 sequence (DNA): TGTGCCAGCAGCCCTGGACTAGCGGGGGGGCTTGGGGAGACCCAGTACTTC.

The chain carries TRBV5-4 and TRBJ2-7; 7 nucleotides match TRBD2. V lost 1 base to trimming and J lost 5 bases; unmatched junction nucleotides: 9. Germline CDR1 and CDR2: SGHNT and YYREEE (reference sequence). The CDR3 runs to 15 residues. The CDR3 protein is CASSLIGLGDNEQYF. The DNA for the CDR3 is TGTGCCAGCAGCTTGATAGGACTAGGAGATAACGAGCAGTACTTC.

The chain is built from TRBV2 and TRBJ1-5; D gene uncertain. Trimming stripped 0 bases from V and 4 bases from J, with 10 bases between. The CDR3 spans 15 residues. Germline V gene data show CDR1 as SNHLY and CDR2 as FYNNEI. The CDR3 region is CASSEASMVNQPQHF. CDR3 DNA: TGTGCCAGCAGTGAAGCCTCTATGGTTAATCAGCCCCAGCATTTT. Full variable domain (rest looked up from reference TRBV2 and TRBJ1-5): EPEVTQTPSHQVTQMGQEVILRCVPISNHLYFYWYRQILGQKVEFLVSFYNNEISEKSEIFDDQFSVERPDGSNFTLKIRSTKLEDSAMYFCASSEASMVNQPQHFGDGTRLSIL.

This clone was counted once. The chain recombines TRBV11-3 with TRBJ2-3; tentatively, D is TRBD1 (6 bases). Germline V gene lookup returns CDR1 SGHNT and CDR2 YENEEA. V was cut by 7 bases and J by 2 bases, with 19 bases left in between. The CDR3 is made up of 16 amino acids. DNA for the CDR3: TGTGCCAGCACCTCCCTCGGGGACACACTCACAGATACGCAGTATTTT. Translation gives CASTSLGDTLTDTQYF.

V and J are TRBV25-1 and TRBJ2-7, with D possibly TRBD1 on 5 matching bases. V dropped 4 bases and J dropped 6 bases, with 16 bases sitting between them. The CDR3 consists of 14 residues. The germline gives CDR1 MGHDK, CDR2 SYGVNS. The CDR3 coding sequence is TGTGCCAGCAGTGTGGCAGGGCAACTCGGCGAGCAGTACTTC. It codes for CASSVAGQLGEQYF.

V is TRBV18 and J is TRBJ2-7; TRBD2 matches 11 bases. The CDR3 runs to 17 residues. The V gene end was trimmed by 0 bases and the J gene end by 5 bases; junction bases not matched to a gene: 9. Germline CDR1 is KGHSH and CDR2 is LQKENI. The CDR3 region is CASSPPSLAGALNEQYF. The CDR3 nucleotides read TGTGCCAGCTCACCACCATCACTAGCGGGGGCATTGAACGAGCAGTACTTC.

The V call is TRBV4-3, the J call TRBJ1-2; D might be TRBD1 (5 bases). CDR1 LGHNA and CDR2 YSLEER come from the germline V gene. The CDR3 extends over 16 amino acids. Trimming pared 4 bases from V and 0 bases from J, leaving 15 bases between. The CDR3 DNA reads TGCGCCAGCAGCCGAGAAACAGGACTAGCTAACTATGGCTACACCTTC. Its protein is CASSRETGLANYGYTF.

The chain carries TRBV19 and TRBJ1-2, with D unresolved. Germline CDR1 is LNHDA and CDR2 is SQIVND (reference sequence). V gave up 6 bases and J gave up 1 base, with 6 bases separating them. The CDR3 covers 12 residues. The CDR3 DNA follows: TGTGCCAGTAGAGCGGGTAACTATGGCTACACCTTC. Translation gives CASRAGNYGYTF.

This clone was seen just once. This chain links TRBV4-1 with TRBJ2-3; TRBD2 agrees at 7 bases. Germline-derived CDR1 and CDR2 are MGHRA and YSYEKL. With 4 bases clipped from V and 2 bases from J, the junction kept 12 bases outside the gene matches. The CDR3 runs to 17 residues. CDR3 protein: CASSRTTSVANTDTQYF. The CDR3 DNA reads TGCGCCAGCAGCCGCACAACTAGCGTCGCGAACACAGATACGCAGTATTTT.

This chain links TRBV2 with TRBJ2-4; 7 nucleotides agree with TRBD1. This CDR3 has 15 residues. V lost 6 bases, J lost 1 base, and 6 bases stayed unmatched. Germline CDR1 is SNHLY and CDR2 is FYNNEI. The CDR3 here is CASRPQGLAKNIQYF. The CDR3 nucleotides read TGTGCCAGCAGACCACAGGGGCTCGCCAAAAACATTCAGTACTTC. The complete variable domain, with remaining parts taken from reference TRBV2 and TRBJ2-4, reads EPEVTQTPSHQVTQMGQEVILRCVPISNHLYFYWYRQILGQKVEFLVSFYNNEISEKSEIFDDQFSVERPDGSNFTLKIRSTKLEDSAMYFCASRPQGLAKNIQYFGAGTRLSVL.

V and J are TRBV24-1 and TRBJ2-3; 7 bases are shared with TRBD1. Germline V lookup: CDR1 KGHDR, CDR2 SFDVKD. This CDR3 spans 18 amino acids. V lost 4 bases, J lost 7 bases, and 19 bases stayed unmatched. CDR3 DNA: TGTGCCACCAGTGACCCATCGGACAGGCGAAACAGACAAAATACGCAGTATTTT. Amino acid sequence: CATSDPSDRRNRQNTQYF.

The chain couples TRBV5-1 to TRBJ2-7; 7 positions agree with TRBD2. V shed 0 bases and J 5 bases; nucleotides not matched to a gene: 5. The germline gives CDR1 SGHRS, CDR2 YFSETQ. CDR3 size: 14 residues. In DNA form, the CDR3 reads TGCGCCAGCAGCTTGGAGGGAGGGTACCACGAGCAGTACTTC. Amino acid sequence: CASSLEGGYHEQYF.

The chain employs TRBV7-2 and TRBJ1-2, with D perhaps TRBD1 (6 bases). V was trimmed by 7 bases and J by 7 bases, leaving 22 bases between them. The germline V gene encodes CDR1 SGHTA and CDR2 FQGNSA. This CDR3 has 15 residues. CDR3 DNA: TGTGCCAGCACGCTAGAACGGCAGGGGAGTAGTGGCTACACCTTC. Its protein product is CASTLERQGSSGYTF. The full variable domain, completed using reference TRBV7-2 and TRBJ1-2, is GAGVSQSPSNKVTEKGKDVELRCDPISGHTALYWYRQSLGQGLEFLIYFQGNSAPDKSGLPSDRFSAERTGGSVSTLTIQRTQQEDSAVYLCASTLERQGSSGYTFGSGTRLTVV.